One sample yielded the 17 T cell receptor beta chains listed below, sequenced in a study of blood T cell repertoires in COVID-19. Data came from immunoSEQ multiplex PCR; TCRdb stores just in-frame clones and leaves some out. The table includes under 350,000 clones, approximately 86% detected once. Sequencing used PBMCs or T cells enriched from blood (not recorded which). The receptors derive from a woman between 40 and 55 years old with acute COVID-19.

The chain couples TRBV7-2 to TRBJ2-7, with 7 bases fitting TRBD2. The junction had 4 bases not matched to a gene; V was cut back by 5 bases and J by 0 bases. This CDR3 has 14 amino acids. Germline loops: CDR1 SGHTA, CDR2 FQGNSA. The CDR3 sequence is CASSGRTSSYEQYF. The CDR3 bases are TGTGCCAGCAGCGGCCGGACTAGCTCCTACGAGCAGTACTTC.

The chain carries TRBV19 and TRBJ1-1; the D is unclear. Germline CDR1 is LNHDA and CDR2 is SQIVND (reference sequence). This CDR3 spans 13 amino acids. With 3 bases removed from V and 3 bases from J, the gap between germline ends came to 8 bases. The DNA for the CDR3 is TGTGCCAGTAGTATTATGCGGCACACTGAAGCTTTCTTT. It translates to CASSIMRHTEAFF.

The J gene is TRBJ2-1, the V gene TRBV11-1, with D possibly TRBD2 on 5 matching bases. V lost 1 base, J lost 6 bases, and 7 bases lay in between. Germline values: CDR1 SGHAT, CDR2 FQDESV (reference sequence). The length of the CDR3 is 13 residues. The CDR3 region is CASSLGLANEQFF. The CDR3 nucleotides read TGTGCCAGCAGCTTAGGTCTAGCCAATGAGCAGTTCTTC.

J is TRBJ1-4 and V is TRBV28; D may be TRBD1 (5 bases). The CDR3 runs 16 residues. The germline V gene has CDR1 MDHEN and CDR2 SYDVKM. The V and J ends lost 3 bases and 0 bases respectively, with 11 bases between them. This CDR3 reads CASSFGGAATNEKLFF. Here the CDR3 DNA reads TGTGCCAGCAGTTTCGGCGGGGCTGCAACTAATGAAAAACTGTTTTTT.

The chain is built from TRBV2 and TRBJ1-4; D is uncertain. This CDR3 has 12 amino acids. Trimming pared 1 base from V and 11 bases from J, leaving 8 bases between. Germline V gene data show CDR1 as SNHLY and CDR2 as FYNNEI. CDR3 in DNA: TGTGCCAGCAGTGAAGACAGAGGGAAACTGTTTTTT. Protein: CASSEDRGKLFF.

The chain couples TRBV27 to TRBJ1-1; possible D gene TRBD1, 6 bases. Germline V CDR1 and CDR2: MNHEY, SMNVEV (reference sequence). The CDR3 runs to 18 residues. The V end was cut by 3 bases, the J end by 1 base, with 21 bases between. The CDR3 DNA follows: TGTGCCAGCAGTTTTCGGGGGCGCATCGGGGAGGGGAACACTGAAGCTTTCTTT. As protein: CASSFRGRIGEGNTEAFF.

The gene calls are TRBV11-3 and TRBJ2-1; 11 bases agree with TRBD1. Trimming removed 5 bases from V and 4 bases from J; junction bases left unmatched: 4. CDR1 is SGHNT, CDR2 YENEEA, per germline. This CDR3 has 15 residues. CDR3 region: CASSPGQGAYNEQFF. CDR3 DNA: TGTGCCAGCAGCCCTGGACAGGGGGCTTACAATGAGCAGTTCTTC.

This sequence joins TRBV9 and TRBJ1-1, with TRBD1 as a possible D gene (5 bases). The germline V gene encodes CDR1 SGDLS and CDR2 YYNGEE. This CDR3 spans 11 amino acids. Trimming removed 4 bases from V and 7 bases from J, with 8 bases in between. The CDR3 nucleotides are TGTGCCAGCAGCCGCGGGGGTGAAGCTTTCTTT. Its protein product is CASSRGGEAFF. Variable domain in full (rest from reference TRBV9 and TRBJ1-1): DSGVTQTPKHLITATGQRVTLRCSPRSGDLSVYWYQQSLDQGLQFLIQYYNGEERAKGNILERFSAQQFPDLHSELNLSSLELGDSALYFCASSRGGEAFFGQGTRLTVV.

To note about this clone: Germline and junction disagree at one end, which may indicate a read error. J is TRBJ1-5 and V is TRBV27; 8 bases map to TRBD1. Germline V lookup: CDR1 MNHEY, CDR2 SMNVEV (reference sequence). The CDR3 has 14 amino acids. The chain's CDR3 is CASSYRGGNQAQHF. CDR3 DNA sequence: TGTGCCAGCAGTTACAGGGGGGGAAATCAGGCCCAGCATTTT.

In its sample, this clone was seen once. The genes are TRBV7-8 and TRBJ2-3; the match to TRBD2 covers 11 bases. The trim removed 3 bases at V and 4 bases at J, leaving 12 bases unmatched. Germline V gene sequence: CDR1 SGHVS, CDR2 FQNEAQ. CDR3 size: 18 residues. CDR3 coding DNA: TGTGCCAGCAGCTTTGTTAGCGGGGGGGGTTATTTGGCAGATACGCAGTATTTT. It is translated as CASSFVSGGGYLADTQYF. The full variable domain, with the rest looked up from reference TRBV7-8 and TRBJ2-3, is GAGVSQSPRYKVAKRGQDVALRCDPISGHVSLFWYQQALGQGPEFLTYFQNEAQLDKSGLPSDRFFAERPEGSVSTLKIQRTQQEDSAVYLCASSFVSGGGYLADTQYFGPGTRLTVL.

The rearrangement uses TRBV7-2 and TRBJ2-3, with 9 bases fitting TRBD2. Germline values: CDR1 SGHTA, CDR2 FQGNSA. The junction had 3 bases not matched to a gene; V was cut back by 1 base and J by 1 base. This CDR3 region has 16 residues. The CDR3 protein is CASSLGGRAGTDTQYF. Here the CDR3 DNA reads TGTGCCAGCAGCTTAGGCGGGAGGGCGGGCACAGATACGCAGTATTTT.

The chain combines TRBV5-1 with TRBJ2-5; D remains unclear. The CDR3 is 14 amino acids. From germline, CDR1 is SGHRS and CDR2 YFSETQ. Trimming removed 0 bases from V and 1 base from J, with 7 bases in between. The CDR3 nucleotides are TGCGCCAGCAGCTTGGAAATTATCCAAGAGACCCAGTACTTC. It codes for CASSLEIIQETQYF.

This clone was counted a single time. V and J are TRBV27 and TRBJ2-1, with 8 bases that match TRBD2. Per the germline V gene, CDR1 is MNHEY and CDR2 is SMNVEV (reference sequence). The V gene end was trimmed by 3 bases and the J gene end by 5 bases; junction bases not matched to a gene: 12. The length of the CDR3 is 17 residues. In nucleotides, the CDR3 is TGTGCCAGCAGTTTTCTGGTGGGCGGGGGGATAAACAATGAGCAGTTCTTC. It is translated as CASSFLVGGGINNEQFF.

The rearrangement uses TRBV7-9 and TRBJ1-1; the D is unclear. The CDR3 contains 18 residues. V lost 5 bases and J 4 bases, leaving 26 bases between the germline ends. In germline, CDR1 is SEHNR, CDR2 FQNEAQ (reference sequence). CDR3 in amino acids: CASSPTLGLRGRGTEAFF. The CDR3 region has the DNA TGTGCCAGCAGCCCCACACTAGGCCTTCGGGGTCGTGGCACTGAAGCTTTCTTT. Variable domain in full (rest from reference TRBV7-9 and TRBJ1-1): DTGVSQNPRHKITKRGQNVTFRCDPISEHNRLYWYRQTLGQGPEFLTYFQNEAQLEKSRLLSDRFSAERPKGSFSTLEIQRTEQGDSAMYLCASSPTLGLRGRGTEAFFGQGTRLTVV.

This clone was counted between two and nine times. This chain's CDR3 is CASGFTTNQPQHF. CDR3 coding DNA: TGTGCTAGTGGTTTCACTACCAATCAGCCCCAGCATTTT. This chain connects TRBV12-5 to TRBJ1-5; D unresolved. CDR1 and CDR2 from the germline V gene are LGHNT and FRNRAP. The CDR3 sequence is 13 residues long. Trimming cost V 3 bases and J 3 bases, with 6 bases left between them. Filled out from reference TRBV12-5 and TRBJ1-5, the complete variable domain reads DARVTQTPRHKVTEMGQEVTMRCQPILGHNTVFWYRQTMMQGLELLAYFRNRAPLDDSGMPKDRFSAEMPDATLATLKIQPSEPRDSAVYFCASGFTTNQPQHFGDGTRLSIL.

This chain connects TRBV10-3 to TRBJ1-1; a possible D gene is TRBD1 (5 bases). V lost 4 bases to trimming and J lost 6 bases, with 24 bases between them. CDR1 and CDR2 from the germline V gene are ENHRY and SYGVKD. This CDR3 is 17 amino acids long. CDR3 DNA: TGTGCCATCAGTGGCACGCCCGCCGGCAGGGCTCCGTCTGAAGCTTTCTTT. Amino acids: CAISGTPAGRAPSEAFF.

This clone was counted a few times. The chain joins TRBV2 to TRBJ2-1; 8 bases are shared with TRBD2. Germline V gene data show CDR1 as SNHLY and CDR2 as FYNNEI. The CDR3 covers 16 residues. J was trimmed by 7 bases and V by 4 bases; bases with no gene match: 12. The CDR3: CASSAPAGDGGNEQFF. In DNA, the CDR3 is TGTGCCAGCAGTGCTCCAGCGGGAGACGGTGGGAATGAGCAGTTCTTC.